This T cell receptor (beta chain) is from a study of blood T cell repertoires in COVID-19. Study details: Nucleic acid was either cDNA or gDNA, and it came from T cells, B-cell-depleted T cells, or PBMCs.

The CDR3 runs to 13 residues. The germline V and J ends were trimmed by 11 bases and 7 bases, with 19 bases remaining between them. Per the germline V gene, CDR1 is ENHRY and CDR2 is SYGVKD. The method was immunoSEQ multiplex PCR; TCRdb's version includes in-frame clones alone and lacks a portion of them. Altogether 97,000 or so clones are present, around nine tenths being singletons, with the ten largest covering around 1.9%. This sequence originates from a woman between 45 and 60 years old with COVID-19, enrolled during active disease. The gene calls are TRBV10-3 and TRBJ2-3, with D tentatively TRBD2 (6 bases). Sequencing input: peripheral blood. CDR3 region: CASSGGLEYTQYF. CDR3 coding DNA: TGTGCCTCCTCCGGGGGACTGGAATATACGCAGTATTTT.